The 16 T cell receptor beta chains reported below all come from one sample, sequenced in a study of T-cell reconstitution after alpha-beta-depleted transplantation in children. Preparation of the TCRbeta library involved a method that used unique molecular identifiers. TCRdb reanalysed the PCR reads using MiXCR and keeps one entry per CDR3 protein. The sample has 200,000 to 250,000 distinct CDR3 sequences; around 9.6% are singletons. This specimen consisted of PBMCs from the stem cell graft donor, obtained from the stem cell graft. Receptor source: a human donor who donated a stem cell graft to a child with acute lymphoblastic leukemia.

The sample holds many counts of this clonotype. The CDR3 protein is CATRRESGNEKLFF. The CDR3 DNA reads as TGTGCCACCAGACGGGAGTCGGGTAATGAAAAACTGTTTTTT. The chain recombines TRBV6-1 with TRBJ1-4; D unclear. This CDR3 has 14 amino acids. Germline CDR1 and CDR2: MNHNS and SASEGT. The ends were cut back, 10 bases at V and 4 bases at J, with 16 bases in the middle.

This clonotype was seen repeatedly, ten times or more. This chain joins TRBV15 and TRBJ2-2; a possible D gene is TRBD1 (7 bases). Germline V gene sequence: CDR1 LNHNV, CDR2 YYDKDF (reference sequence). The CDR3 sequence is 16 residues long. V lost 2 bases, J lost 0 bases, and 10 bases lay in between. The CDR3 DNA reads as TGTGCCACCAGCAGATCAGGGGGGACGAACACCGGGGAGCTGTTTTTT. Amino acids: CATSRSGGTNTGELFF.

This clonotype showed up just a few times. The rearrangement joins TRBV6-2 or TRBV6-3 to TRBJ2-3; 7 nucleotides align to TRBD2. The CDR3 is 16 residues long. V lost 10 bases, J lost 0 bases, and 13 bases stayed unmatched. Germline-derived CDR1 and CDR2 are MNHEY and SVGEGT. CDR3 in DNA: TGTGCCACCCAAGCGGGAAGCGGGCGTAGCACAGATACGCAGTATTTT. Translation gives CATQAGSGRSTDTQYF.

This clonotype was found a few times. The CDR3 DNA follows: TGTGCCAGCAGCCCGCAACTTATTGAGCAGTTCTTC. It translates to CASSPQLIEQFF. V usage is TRBV11-2 and J usage is TRBJ2-1; D gene ambiguous. V lost 5 bases and J 9 bases, leaving 11 bases between the germline ends. CDR1 and CDR2 from the germline V gene are SGHAT and FQNNGV. The length of the CDR3 is 12 residues.

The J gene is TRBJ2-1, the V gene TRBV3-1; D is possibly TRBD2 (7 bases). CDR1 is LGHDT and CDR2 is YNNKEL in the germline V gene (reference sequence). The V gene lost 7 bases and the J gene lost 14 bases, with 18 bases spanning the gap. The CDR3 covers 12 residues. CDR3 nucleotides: TGTGCCAGCACCTCCGAGGGGGGGCTGAAGTTCTTC. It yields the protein CASTSEGGLKFF.

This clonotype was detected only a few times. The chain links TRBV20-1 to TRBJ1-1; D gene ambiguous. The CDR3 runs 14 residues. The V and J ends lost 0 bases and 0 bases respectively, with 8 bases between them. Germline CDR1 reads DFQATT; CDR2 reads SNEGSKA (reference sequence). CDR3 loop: CSARDYRLNTEAFF. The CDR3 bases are TGCAGTGCTAGAGATTATCGATTGAACACTGAAGCTTTCTTT.

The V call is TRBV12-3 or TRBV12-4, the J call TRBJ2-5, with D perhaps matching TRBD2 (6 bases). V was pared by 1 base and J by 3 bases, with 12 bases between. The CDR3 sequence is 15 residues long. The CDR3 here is CASSLDVSGEETQYF. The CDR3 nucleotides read TGTGCCAGCAGTTTAGATGTTTCGGGAGAAGAGACCCAGTACTTC.

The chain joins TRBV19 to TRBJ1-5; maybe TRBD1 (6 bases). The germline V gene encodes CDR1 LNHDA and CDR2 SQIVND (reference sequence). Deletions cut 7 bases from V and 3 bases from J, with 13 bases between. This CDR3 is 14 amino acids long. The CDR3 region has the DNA TGTGCCAGTAATGTGGACAGCTACAATCAGCCCCAGCATTTT. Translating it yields CASNVDSYNQPQHF.

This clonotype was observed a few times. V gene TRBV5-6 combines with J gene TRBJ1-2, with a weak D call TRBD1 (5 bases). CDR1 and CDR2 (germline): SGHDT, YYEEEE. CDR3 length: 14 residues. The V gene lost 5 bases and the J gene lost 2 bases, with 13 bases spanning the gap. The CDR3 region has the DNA TGTGCCAGCAGGCGTACGGGGGTGAACTATGGCTACACCTTC. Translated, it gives CASRRTGVNYGYTF. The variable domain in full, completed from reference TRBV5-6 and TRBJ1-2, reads DAGVTQSPTHLIKTRGQQVTLRCSPKSGHDTVSWYQQALGQGPQFIFQYYEEEERQRGNFPDRFSGHQFPNYSSELNVNALLLGDSALYLCASRRTGVNYGYTFGSGTRLTVV.

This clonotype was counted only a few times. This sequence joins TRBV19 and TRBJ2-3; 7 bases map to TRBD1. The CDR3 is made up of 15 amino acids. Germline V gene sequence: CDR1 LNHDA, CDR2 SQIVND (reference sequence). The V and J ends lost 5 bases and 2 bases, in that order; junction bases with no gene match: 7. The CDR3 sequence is CASSPPGQNTDTQYF. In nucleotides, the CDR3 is TGTGCCAGTAGTCCCCCGGGACAGAACACAGATACGCAGTATTTT.

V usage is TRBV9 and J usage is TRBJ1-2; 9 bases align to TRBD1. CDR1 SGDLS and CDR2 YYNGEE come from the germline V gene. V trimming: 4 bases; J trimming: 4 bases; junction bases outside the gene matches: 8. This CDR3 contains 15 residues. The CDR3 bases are TGTGCCAGCAGCCCTCGACAGGGGGGTGGCTATGGCTACACCTTC. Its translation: CASSPRQGGGYGYTF. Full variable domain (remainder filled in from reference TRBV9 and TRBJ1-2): DSGVTQTPKHLITATGQRVTLRCSPRSGDLSVYWYQQSLDQGLQFLIQYYNGEERAKGNILERFSAQQFPDLHSELNLSSLELGDSALYFCASSPRQGGGYGYTFGSGTRLTVV.

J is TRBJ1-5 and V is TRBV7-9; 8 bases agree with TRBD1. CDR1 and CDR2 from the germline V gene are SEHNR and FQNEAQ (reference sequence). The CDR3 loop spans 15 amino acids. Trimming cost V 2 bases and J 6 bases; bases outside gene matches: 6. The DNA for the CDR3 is TGTGCCAGCAGCTTATTGACAGGGGATCCTCAGCCCCAGCATTTT. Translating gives CASSLLTGDPQPQHF.

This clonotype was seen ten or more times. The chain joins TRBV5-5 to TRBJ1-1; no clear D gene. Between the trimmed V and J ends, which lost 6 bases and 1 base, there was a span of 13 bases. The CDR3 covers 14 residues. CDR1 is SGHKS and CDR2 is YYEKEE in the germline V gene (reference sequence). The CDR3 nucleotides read TGTGCCAGCACCAACAACCGGGGGAACACTGAAGCTTTCTTT. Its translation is CASTNNRGNTEAFF.

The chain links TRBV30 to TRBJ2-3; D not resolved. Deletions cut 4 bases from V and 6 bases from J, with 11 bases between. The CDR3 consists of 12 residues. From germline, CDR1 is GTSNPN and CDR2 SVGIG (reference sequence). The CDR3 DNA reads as TGTGCCTGGACCGGGTCATGGGATACGCAGTATTTT. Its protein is CAWTGSWDTQYF.

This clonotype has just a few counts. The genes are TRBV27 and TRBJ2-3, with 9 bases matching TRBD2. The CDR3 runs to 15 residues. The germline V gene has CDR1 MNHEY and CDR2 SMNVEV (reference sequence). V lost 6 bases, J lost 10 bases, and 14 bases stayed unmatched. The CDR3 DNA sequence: TGTGCCAGCAGCGCTGGGACTAGCCCAGCGGGTGCGCAGTATTTT. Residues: CASSAGTSPAGAQYF.

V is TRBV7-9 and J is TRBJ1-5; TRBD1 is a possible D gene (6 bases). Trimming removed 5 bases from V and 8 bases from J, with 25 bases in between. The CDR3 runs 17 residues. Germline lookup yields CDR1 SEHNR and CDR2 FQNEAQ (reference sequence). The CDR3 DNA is TGTGCCAGCAGCCGCCAAAATATTGAGGGGGTATTTGAGCCCCAGCATTTT. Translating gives CASSRQNIEGVFEPQHF.